The clone carrying this T cell receptor beta chain was observed at least ten times. The antigen is unknown. Trimming took off 3 bases at V and 5 bases at J, with 7 bases between the two ends. This CDR3 contains 12 residues. The entry originates in a study of post-analysis software for immune sequencing data. Study outcomes and limitations: Elevated frequency relative to controls characterized four or five TRBV segments in patients, TRBV5-6, TRBV5-1 and TRBV20-1 among them. Pronounced co-clustering by F measure was evident among identically batched samples.

Prepared TCR beta cDNA libraries contained unique molecular identifiers. In TCRdb, the PCR reads were re-called with MiXCR into one record per CDR3 protein. The sample contains 350,000 to 450,000 distinct CDR3 sequences, roughly 30% of which appear only once. The origin of this receptor is a girl between 10 and 17 years old with multiple sclerosis. The chain links TRBV12-3 or TRBV12-4 to TRBJ1-1; D is uncertain. The sequencing sample was made of blood. The CDR3 DNA is TGTGCCAGCAGTTTGTGGAGTACTGAAGCTTTCTTT. Encoded protein: CASSLWSTEAFF.